This TCR beta chain was profiled in a study of T-cell reconstitution after alpha-beta-depleted transplantation in children. Note on this clonotype: Just one base apart from a much larger clone, this may be a read error.

This CDR3 region has 15 residues. Germline V gene sequence: CDR1 MNHEY, CDR2 SMNVEV (reference sequence). For TCRbeta, the library was prepared with unique molecular identifiers. TCRdb used MiXCR to reprocess the PCR reads, holding one entry per CDR3 protein. The data hold about 230,000 distinct CDR3 sequences, with around 12% observed a single time. The chain combines TRBV27 with TRBJ2-3; D may match TRBD1 or TRBD2 (5 bases each). The TCR originated in a human donor who donated a stem cell graft to a child with acute lymphoblastic leukemia. The specimen was PBMCs from the stem cell graft donor, collected from the stem cell graft. The CDR3 protein is CASSFGSRGTHTQYF. The CDR3 nucleotides are TGTGCCAGCAGTTTCGGATCCCGGGGCACACATACGCAGTATTTT.